A single T cell receptor beta chain is shown here with its context. Trimming took off 4 bases at V and 0 bases at J, with 19 bases between the two ends. Germline CDR1 is SGHTS and CDR2 is YDEGEE. The CDR3 loop spans 17 amino acids. This sample stems from a study of control samples from healthy donors and cancer patients. Generated by immunoSEQ multiplex PCR, the TCRdb table keeps only in-frame clones and is missing some. The data show about 150,000 clones, with nearly 95% seen just once and under 2.5% held by the top ten. The sample was blood. The clonotype comes from a man aged 50 or older in good health. The chain employs TRBV5-8 and TRBJ1-1; no firm D call. The DNA of the CDR3 is TGTGCCAGCAGCCTGGGATCGGGGAGGCGAATGAACACTGAAGCTTTCTTT. This translates into CASSLGSGRRMNTEAFF.